This T cell receptor (beta chain) is drawn from a study of blood T cells in healthy people across ages. Study-wide points: CMV status of donors was not determined, possibly confounding expanded clonotype changes.

The authors ran a second PCR of about 6 to 11 cycles using a sample-barcoded 5' primer and a J-beta primer mix. Each cDNA molecule, via a template-switch adaptor with 12 random nucleotides, was tagged. From the 5' RACE reads, TCRdb called clonotypes with MiXCR, one entry per CDR3 protein. The repertoire holds around 780,000 distinct CDR3 sequences, with 25% to 30% as singletons. Each sample gave at least 6 million isolated PBMCs. The V end lost 5 bases, the J end lost 8 bases, and 22 bases lay between the germline ends. Germline V CDR1 and CDR2: SQVTM, ANQGSEA. The CDR3 runs to 15 residues. As to this clonotype: Its antigen is not identified.

The same data also contributed to another study, on T cells of mothers and their children.

The receptor comes from a boy aged 5-17 years in good health. The rearrangement links TRBV29-1 to TRBJ2-1; the D is unclear. Sample: blood. The CDR3 loop is CSVHTIGASSDEQFF. The CDR3 region has the DNA TGCAGCGTTCATACCATCGGAGCGTCGTCCGATGAGCAGTTCTTC.